The 8 T cell receptor beta chains below all came from one sample that was sequenced in a study of cytomegalovirus exposure and HLA in healthy donors. Primers: 60 Vbeta forward and 13 Jbeta reverse. The protocol was immunoSEQ multiplex PCR, while the TCRdb copy is restricted to in-frame clones and leaves out a portion. The table has approximately 140,000 clones, 88% seen once. Sequences were obtained from PBMCs. The receptors were sampled from a woman aged 40-49 years in good health and CMV-seronegative.

This rearrangement joins TRBV28 to TRBJ1-2; D unclear. CDR3 size: 12 residues. V was pared by 6 bases and J by 7 bases, with 12 bases between. Germline V gene sequence: CDR1 MDHEN, CDR2 SYDVKM. CDR3 region: CASSTTKRGYTF. CDR3 bases: TGTGCCAGCAGCACCACGAAGCGTGGCTACACCTTC.

This chain joins TRBV9 and TRBJ2-4, with 11 bases lining up with TRBD1. Looked up from germline, CDR1 is SGDLS and CDR2 is YYNGEE. The ends lost 0 bases at V and 7 bases at J; junction bases unmatched: 6. The CDR3 extends over 16 amino acids. The CDR3 DNA reads as TGTGCCAGCAGCGTAGGAGGGGACAGGGGGGGGAACATTCAGTACTTC. It codes for CASSVGGDRGGNIQYF.

This chain uses TRBV13 with TRBJ1-2; D call uncertain. CDR1 and CDR2 from the germline V gene are PRHDT and FYEKMQ (reference sequence). The CDR3 runs 15 residues. V lost 0 bases, J lost 6 bases, and 14 bases lay in between. CDR3 amino acids: CASSLGSVASHGYTF. CDR3 in DNA: TGTGCCAGCAGCTTAGGGTCAGTCGCTTCGCATGGCTACACCTTC.

This clone has just one count. This chain connects TRBV5-1 to TRBJ2-5; D is uncertain. CDR1 is SGHRS and CDR2 is YFSETQ in the germline V gene. V was pared by 2 bases and J by 0 bases, with 11 bases between. The CDR3 contains 15 residues. The CDR3: CASSFSVTHQETQYF. The DNA of the CDR3 is TGCGCCAGCAGCTTTTCGGTGACACACCAAGAGACCCAGTACTTC.

This chain links TRBV11-2 with TRBJ1-2; D not resolved. The germline gives CDR1 SGHAT, CDR2 FQNNGV. V shed 5 bases and J shed 3 bases, with 13 bases lying between them. The CDR3 is 14 residues long. CDR3 nucleotide sequence: TGTGCCAGCAGCGCCTCTGAGGCGCACTATGGCTACACCTTC. Amino acids: CASSASEAHYGYTF.

This clone was recorded a few times. One end of the junction is discordant with germline, which a read error may explain. J is TRBJ1-6 and V is TRBV7-9; D not resolved. The CDR3 loop spans 15 amino acids. Germline CDR1 reads SEHNR; CDR2 reads FQNEAQ (reference sequence). In nucleotides, the CDR3 is TGTGCCAGCAGCTTAGGAGACTCCCATAATTCACCCCTCCACTTT. Its translation is CASSLGDSHNSPLHF.

The chain is built from TRBV5-1 and TRBJ2-7, with 16 bases matching TRBD2. Trimming took 4 bases from V and 3 from J; bases not matched to a gene: 7. CDR3 size: 17 residues. The V gene's germline CDR1 is SGHRS and CDR2 YFSETQ. CDR3 DNA sequence: TGCGCCAGCAGCCAACTCGGGACTAGCGGGGGGGGCTACGAGCAGTACTTC. Residues: CASSQLGTSGGGYEQYF.

The chain combines TRBV27 with TRBJ1-5; D ambiguous. CDR3 length equals 15 residues. Germline CDR1 and CDR2: MNHEY and SMNVEV (reference sequence). Trimming took off 0 bases at V and 0 bases at J, with 6 bases between the two ends. The CDR3 DNA sequence: TGTGCCAGCAGTTTATCAGGGAGTAGCAATCAGCCCCAGCATTTT. Encoded protein: CASSLSGSSNQPQHF.